The 10 T cell receptor beta chains below all came from one sample that was sequenced in a study of T cells in Graves' hyperthyroidism and ophthalmopathy. Template material for amplifying TCR beta CDR3 regions consisted of RNA transcripts. The TCR CDR3 first-round RT-PCR relied on the HTBI primer set. TCRdb passed the multiplex PCR reads through MiXCR, listing each CDR3 protein once. The sample consists of 350,000 to 400,000 distinct CDR3 sequences, about 19% of them appearing once. Sequencing was performed on blood. These receptor sequences come from a woman aged 18-29 years with Graves' hyperthyroidism.

This clonotype was seen just once. This chain joins TRBV12-3 or TRBV12-4 and TRBJ1-1; D possibly corresponds to TRBD1 (6 bases). The V end lost 5 bases, the J end lost 10 bases, and 20 bases lay between the germline ends. The CDR3 covers 14 residues. The DNA for the CDR3 is TGTGCCAGCAGTACTGAAACAGGGTTCTTGCGAGCTTTCTTT. It codes for CASSTETGFLRAFF.

V gene TRBV12-3 or TRBV12-4 combines with J gene TRBJ1-2, with D possibly matching TRBD1 (6 bases). This CDR3 has 15 residues. V was shortened by 3 bases and J by 2 bases, with 13 bases between the two germline ends. The CDR3 region has the DNA TGTGCCAGCAGTTTCGGGGCAGGGGCGAACTATGGCTACACCTTC. It codes for CASSFGAGANYGYTF.

This clonotype has ten or more counts. CDR3 nucleotides: TGTGCCAGCAGTCTCATGAGCTACGAGCAGTACTTC. This codes for CASSLMSYEQYF. The chain has TRBV28 and TRBJ2-7; D is uncertain. This CDR3 spans 12 amino acids. V was shortened by 5 bases and J by 3 bases, with 8 bases between the two germline ends. From germline, CDR1 is MDHEN and CDR2 SYDVKM.

This clonotype was seen at least ten times. The V gene is TRBV6-5, the J gene TRBJ1-1; D remains unclear. With 4 bases removed from V and 2 bases from J, the gap between germline ends came to 11 bases. Per the germline V gene, CDR1 is MNHEY and CDR2 is SVGAGI. The CDR3 is 14 amino acids. For the CDR3, the DNA is TGTGCCAGCAGTTCTTACATCCCCAACACTGAAGCTTTCTTT. Protein sequence: CASSSYIPNTEAFF.

This clonotype was observed at least ten times. The chain recombines TRBV28 with TRBJ2-7, with 8 bases aligning to TRBD1. Germline assignment: CDR1 MDHEN and CDR2 SYDVKM. The CDR3 contains 14 residues. With V trimmed by 6 bases and J by 1 base, 5 bases remained unmatched. In DNA, the CDR3 is TGTGCCAGCAGCCAGGGGGCGGGTTCCTACGAGCAGTACTTC. Its translation is CASSQGAGSYEQYF.

Ten or more counts support this clonotype. The chain has TRBV11-2 and TRBJ1-5; D is unresolved. CDR3 size: 13 residues. Deletions cut 5 bases from V and 6 bases from J, with 11 bases between. The V gene's germline CDR1 is SGHAT and CDR2 FQNNGV. The CDR3 bases are TGTGCCAGCAGCCCCCAAAGGAGTCAGCCCCAGCATTTT. Translated: CASSPQRSQPQHF.

V is TRBV4-2 and J is TRBJ2-5; TRBD2 matches 8 bases. Germline V gene data show CDR1 as LGHNA and CDR2 as YNFKEQ. The CDR3 covers 17 residues. With 0 bases clipped from V and 5 bases from J, the junction kept 11 bases outside the gene matches. CDR3 protein: CASSQDPPGGPRETQYF. The CDR3 coding sequence is TGTGCCAGCAGCCAAGATCCCCCGGGGGGGCCGCGTGAGACCCAGTACTTC.

The chain joins TRBV20-1 to TRBJ2-5; 9 nucleotides agree with TRBD2. This CDR3 is built from 18 residues. V lost 6 bases and J lost 3; bases outside the gene matches: 20. Germline assignment: CDR1 DFQATT and CDR2 SNEGSKA (reference sequence). The CDR3 bases are TGCAGTGCCCATGGGACAAGCGGGGGGCCAAATTCTGAAGAGACCCAGTACTTC. Its protein product is CSAHGTSGGPNSEETQYF.

J is TRBJ1-6 and V is TRBV4-2; 9 positions match TRBD1. Germline CDR1 reads LGHNA; CDR2 reads YNFKEQ. This CDR3 region has 16 residues. The V and J ends lost 1 base and 7 bases, in that order; junction bases with no gene match: 5. CDR3 region: CASSQAGDRANSPLHF. DNA of the CDR3: TGTGCCAGCAGCCAAGCTGGGGACAGGGCGAATTCACCCCTCCACTTT.

The J gene is TRBJ2-4, the V gene TRBV15; D is undetermined. CDR3 length: 13 amino acids. Per germline, CDR1 LNHNV and CDR2 YYDKDF (reference sequence). V lost 0 bases, J lost 4 bases, and 4 bases lay in between. This CDR3 reads CATSRDPKNIQYF. The CDR3 coding sequence is TGTGCCACCAGCAGAGACCCTAAAAACATTCAGTACTTC.